These 5 T cell receptor beta chains were all obtained from the same sample, sequenced in a study of beta chain features in type 1 diabetes. Reverse transcribing all isolated RNA meant expressed TCRB transcripts were sequenced. The protocol was immunoSEQ multiplex PCR, while the TCRdb copy is restricted to in-frame clones and leaves out a portion. Of about 620,000 clones listed, around 15% are singletons. Sequenced sample: naive CD4+ T cells from blood. The source of these receptors is a man aged 18 to 35 in good health.

Note on this clone: The junction differs from germline at one of its ends, possibly a read error. CDR3 sequence (DNA): TGCGCCAGCAGCCAAGATCTGGGCGAAAAGCTGTTTTTT. Translating it yields CASSQDLGEKLFF. The rearrangement links TRBV4-3 to TRBJ1-4; D uncertain. Looked up from germline, CDR1 is LGHNA and CDR2 is YSLEER. The CDR3 totals 13 residues.

This clone was detected many times. This specimen includes other DNA sequences encoding the same CDR3. The genes are TRBV18 and TRBJ2-3; D remains ambiguous. Germline CDR1 reads KGHSH; CDR2 reads LQKENI. Trimming stripped 2 bases from V and 4 bases from J, with 1 base between. The CDR3 has 11 amino acids. Here the CDR3 DNA reads TGTGCCAGCTCACCATCAGATACGCAGTATTTT. Its protein product is CASSPSDTQYF.

This clone appeared a few times. The chain combines TRBV30 with TRBJ2-5; 10 bases agree with TRBD1. The DNA matches TRBJ2-7 better at its end, which makes the J call doubtful. There are 13 residues in the CDR3. Germline CDR1 GTSNPN, CDR2 SVGIG (reference sequence). DNA for the CDR3: TGTGCCAGGGGACAGGGGACTACCTACGAGCAGTACTTC. Its translation is CARGQGTTYEQYF.

This chain uses TRBV28 with TRBJ1-5; 7 positions match TRBD1. Germline V gene data show CDR1 as MDHEN and CDR2 as SYDVKM. With 5 bases clipped from V and 0 bases from J, the junction kept 10 bases outside the gene matches. This CDR3 region has 17 residues. DNA for the CDR3: TGTGCCAGCAGTGTACCGGGACAGAAATATAGCAATCAGCCCCAGCATTTT. It is translated as CASSVPGQKYSNQPQHF.

The sample holds a few counts of this clone. As DNA, the CDR3 is TGCGCCAGCAGCTGGGGTGGACTACGCGACCACGAGCAGTACTTC. Translating it yields CASSWGGLRDHEQYF. The chain recombines TRBV5-1 with TRBJ2-7, with D possibly being TRBD2 (6 bases). The CDR3 totals 15 residues. Trimming took 3 bases from V and 5 from J, leaving 18 bases between them. Germline assignment: CDR1 SGHRS and CDR2 YFSETQ.